This T cell receptor (beta chain) emerged from a study of shared clonotypes between healthy human individuals. Study-wide points: What naive subsets generally showed was a larger estimated richness than memory subsets showed.

V lost 1 base, J lost 5 bases, and 13 bases lay in between. This CDR3 is built from 15 residues. CDR1 is SGHRS, CDR2 YFSETQ, per germline. Method: immunoSEQ multiplex PCR; TCRdb's copy keeps in-frame clones and lacks some. Of 2 million to 2.5 million clones in the sample, nearly 97% are singletons; the top ten hold 0.1% to 0.15%. Donors comprised healthy HIV-negative adults lacking recent acute infections or vaccinations. Note on this clone: Its cognate antigen is unknown.

This chain links TRBV5-1 with TRBJ2-1; no reliable D call. This clonotype was obtained from a man between 18 and 35 years old in good health. The sequenced sample consisted of naive CD4+ T cells sorted from blood. Noted subset: CD45RA+ positively selected. The CDR3 nucleotides read TGCGCCAGCAGCTTGATAAGAGTGGGTCACAATGAGCAGTTCTTC. This encodes CASSLIRVGHNEQFF.